These 20 T cell receptor beta chains were all obtained from the same sample, sequenced in a study of vaccination and CD4 T cells after COVID-19 (dated by TCRdb to the early 2020s). Library creation used PCR. The reads were generated on an Illumina iSeq 100. TCR sequencing of DNA from cultured CD4+ T cells used the Oncomine TCR Beta short-read assay at the Johns Hopkins FTIC core. The public reads were reanalyzed by TCRdb: fastp trimming at Q25, MiXCR alignment, in-frame beta chains only. Entries that share a CDR3 protein sequence are merged under the most common genes and DNA. The table for this sample lists around 19,000 distinct CDR3 sequences; around 38% of them were counted only once. The ten biggest clones cover approximately 17% of the sample. The antigens of these receptors remain unknown. The label giving this sample's treatment or condition can be read as: approximately 9-day PBMC culture with coronavirus spike peptide pools or control peptides (ViraFEST assay).

Source: CD4+ T cells from blood, cultured in vitro, taken before SARS-CoV-2 vaccination. Every receptor here comes from a human donor who received a COVID-19 vaccine.

The chain combines TRBV9 with TRBJ2-7; no definite D call. Per germline, CDR1 SGDLS and CDR2 YYNGEE. V gave up 3 bases and J gave up 7 bases, with 14 bases separating them. The CDR3 has 13 amino acids. The CDR3 sequence is CASSARTHEEQYF. CDR3 nucleotide sequence: TGTGCCAGCAGCGCCCGAACGCATGAGGAGCAGTACTTC.

This clonotype was counted only a few times. The chain carries TRBV5-1 and TRBJ2-2; D ambiguous. This CDR3 is 13 amino acids long. Germline V gene data show CDR1 as SGHRS and CDR2 as YFSETQ. V lost 0 bases to trimming and J lost 6 bases, with 6 bases between them. CDR3: CASSLDWAGELFF. The CDR3 nucleotides read TGCGCCAGCAGCTTGGACTGGGCCGGGGAGCTGTTTTTT.

The chain joins TRBV2 to TRBJ1-5; 11 bases align to TRBD1. This CDR3 is built from 15 residues. Germline values: CDR1 SNHLY, CDR2 FYNNEI. V lost 6 bases, J lost 4 bases, and 5 bases stayed unmatched. This CDR3 is CASRRDRGSNQPQHF. DNA of the CDR3: TGTGCCAGCAGACGGGACAGGGGGAGTAATCAGCCCCAGCATTTT.

This chain uses TRBV2 with TRBJ2-5; 7 bases are a match to TRBD2. The CDR3 runs to 13 residues. Per germline, CDR1 SNHLY and CDR2 FYNNEI. J lost 5 bases, V lost 6 bases, and 6 bases had no gene match. The CDR3 here is CASRISGSETQYF. Here the CDR3 DNA reads TGTGCCAGCAGGATTAGCGGGTCCGAGACCCAGTACTTC.

CDR3 amino acids: CASSSQGGELFF. DNA of the CDR3: TGCGCCAGCAGCTCACAGGGCGGGGAGCTGTTTTTT. The chain combines TRBV5-1 with TRBJ2-2; a possible D gene is TRBD1 (6 bases). Trimming shortened V by 3 bases and J by 7 bases, and 7 bases separated the two germline ends. Germline CDR1 SGHRS, CDR2 YFSETQ. CDR3 length equals 12 residues.

The chain is built from TRBV6-1 and TRBJ1-5; 9 bases map to TRBD1. The junction had 6 bases not matched to a gene; V was cut back by 6 bases and J by 9 bases. The CDR3 runs to 13 residues. The germline V gene has CDR1 MNHNS and CDR2 SASEGT. The CDR3 nucleotides are TGTGCCAGCAGACCGGGACAGGGAGGGCCCCAGCATTTT. Protein sequence: CASRPGQGGPQHF.

This clonotype was recorded a few times. The chain links TRBV2 to TRBJ1-5, with 9 bases identical to TRBD1. The junction had 6 bases not matched to a gene; V was cut back by 3 bases and J by 3 bases. In germline, CDR1 is SNHLY, CDR2 FYNNEI. This CDR3 comprises 16 residues. The CDR3 region has the DNA TGTGCCAGCAGTGAGTTCCGGACAGGGGTCAATCAGCCCCAGCATTTT. The encoded protein is CASSEFRTGVNQPQHF.

The chain has TRBV4-2 and TRBJ2-3, with TRBD2 matching over 8 bases. CDR3 length: 15 residues. The germline V gene encodes CDR1 LGHNA and CDR2 YNFKEQ. With 0 bases clipped from V and 4 bases from J, the junction kept 3 bases outside the gene matches. In DNA form, the CDR3 reads TGTGCCAGCAGCCAAGACGGGGGGGCCTCAGATACGCAGTATTTT. This encodes CASSQDGGASDTQYF.

This clonotype was counted only a few times. V gene TRBV25-1 combines with J gene TRBJ1-5; the D gene is possibly TRBD1 (6 bases). This CDR3 has 14 residues. V dropped 5 bases and J dropped 0 bases, with 8 bases sitting between them. Looked up from germline, CDR1 is MGHDK and CDR2 is SYGVNS. The CDR3 nucleotides are TGTGCCAGCAGTTCACAGGGTAGCAATCAGCCCCAGCATTTT. This translates into CASSSQGSNQPQHF. Variable domain in full (rest from reference TRBV25-1 and TRBJ1-5): EADIYQTPRYLVIGTGKKITLECSQTMGHDKMYWYQQDPGMELHLIHYSYGVNSTEKGDLSSESTVSRIRTEHFPLTLESARPSHTSQYLCASSSQGSNQPQHFGDGTRLSIL.

V is TRBV7-6 and J is TRBJ2-1; D is possibly TRBD1 or TRBD2 (5 bases each). The CDR3 is 13 residues long. The germline V gene encodes CDR1 SGHVS and CDR2 FNYEAQ. Trimming cost V 5 bases and J 7 bases, with 12 bases left between them. The CDR3 DNA is TGTGCCAGCAGCCCGAGGGGCCTGAATGAGCAGTTCTTC. This codes for CASSPRGLNEQFF.

The CDR3 here is CASSPTGVGTEAFF. DNA of the CDR3: TGTGCCAGCAGTCCAACAGGGGTTGGCACTGAAGCTTTCTTT. The rearrangement uses TRBV12-3 or TRBV12-4 and TRBJ1-1, with TRBD1 matching over 7 bases. The CDR3 sequence is 14 residues long. The J segment lost 4 bases and the V segment lost 5 bases, leaving 7 bases of the junction unmatched.

The gene calls are TRBV25-1 and TRBJ1-6, with TRBD1 as a possible D gene (5 bases). Deletions cut 4 bases from V and 9 bases from J, with 19 bases between. Germline V gene lookup returns CDR1 MGHDK and CDR2 SYGVNS. This CDR3 is 16 amino acids long. CDR3 amino acids: CASSGGGVLEGSPLHF. The CDR3 DNA reads as TGTGCCAGCAGTGGTGGGGGGGTGCTAGAAGGTTCACCCCTCCACTTT.

This clonotype was counted only a few times. The J gene is TRBJ1-2, the V gene TRBV7-9; TRBD1 matches at 7 bases. After removal of 1 base from V and 4 bases from J, the junction contained 6 bases not matched to a gene. CDR3 length: 15 amino acids. Germline V gives CDR1 SEHNR, CDR2 FQNEAQ (reference sequence). CDR3 residues: CASSLGGGLRYGYTF. CDR3 nucleotides: TGTGCCAGCAGCTTAGGAGGGGGCCTGCGCTATGGCTACACCTTC.

This clonotype was seen a single time. The chain uses TRBV6-1 and TRBJ1-5; 9 nucleotides agree with TRBD1. This CDR3 contains 19 residues. The V and J ends lost 2 bases and 5 bases, in that order; junction bases with no gene match: 16. CDR1 and CDR2 (germline): MNHNS, SASEGT. Here the CDR3 reads CASSEYRGRGGSLHQPQHF. DNA for the CDR3: TGTGCCAGCAGTGAATACAGGGGGCGAGGGGGTTCTCTCCATCAGCCCCAGCATTTT.

The chain joins TRBV7-3 to TRBJ1-1; D gene uncertain. V was pared by 1 base and J by 7 bases, with 10 bases between. The CDR3 extends over 13 amino acids. Germline assignment: CDR1 SGHTA and CDR2 FQGTGA. CDR3 residues: CASSLRGPGEAFF. The CDR3 region has the DNA TGTGCCAGCAGCTTAAGAGGACCAGGTGAAGCTTTCTTT.

This chain connects TRBV6-1 to TRBJ1-6, with 9 bases lining up with TRBD1. The CDR3 is made up of 15 amino acids. Germline CDR1 and CDR2: MNHNS and SASEGT. With V trimmed by 6 bases and J by 8 bases, 8 bases remained unmatched. The CDR3 loop is CASSLGQGQHSPLHF. The CDR3, as DNA: TGTGCCAGCAGCCTCGGACAGGGGCAACATTCACCCCTCCACTTT.

The chain has TRBV7-2 and TRBJ2-1, with D hard to call. The CDR3 sequence is 15 residues long. Per germline, CDR1 SGHTA and CDR2 FQGNSA. Trimming took 1 base from V and 6 from J, leaving 13 bases between them. This chain's CDR3 is CASSLGVLGINEQFF. CDR3 nucleotides: TGTGCCAGCAGCTTAGGGGTCCTAGGAATCAATGAGCAGTTCTTC.

The V and J genes are TRBV21-1 and TRBJ1-1. TRBV21-1 is deemed a pseudogene. The CDR3 sequence is 15 residues long. The CDR3 DNA follows: TGTGCCAGCAGCAATCCGGTGGAGATGAACACTGAAGCTTTCTTT. Its protein product is CASSNPVEMNTEAFF.

The chain's CDR3 is CASSYSASGDFRETQYF. The CDR3 region has the DNA TGTGCCAGCAGTTACTCTGCTAGCGGGGATTTTAGGGAGACCCAGTACTTC. The chain recombines TRBV6-5 with TRBJ2-5; 9 bases match TRBD2. The CDR3 is 17 residues long. The V gene end was trimmed by 0 bases and the J gene end by 5 bases; junction bases not matched to a gene: 10. Germline V CDR1 and CDR2: MNHEY, SVGAGI.

Written as DNA, the CDR3 is TGCAGTGCTAGAGATCCGGGACAGAGCACAGATACGCAGTATTTT. This encodes CSARDPGQSTDTQYF. The chain carries TRBV20-1 and TRBJ2-3; TRBD1 aligns across 7 bases. In germline, CDR1 is DFQATT, CDR2 SNEGSKA (reference sequence). The CDR3 loop spans 15 amino acids. Losses at the gene ends were 0 bases for V and 0 bases for J; bases not matched to a gene: 3.